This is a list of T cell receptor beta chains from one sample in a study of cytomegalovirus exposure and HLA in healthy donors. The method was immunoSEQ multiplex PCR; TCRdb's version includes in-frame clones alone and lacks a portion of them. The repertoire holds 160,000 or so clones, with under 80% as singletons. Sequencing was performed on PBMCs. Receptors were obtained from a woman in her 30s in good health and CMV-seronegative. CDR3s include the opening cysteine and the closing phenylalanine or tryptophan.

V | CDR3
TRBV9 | CASSGTGRYTEAFF
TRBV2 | CASGEIRGDTEAFF
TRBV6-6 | CASTGRDRGQETQYF
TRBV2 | CASSVGTGYQPQHF
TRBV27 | CASSIRDGELFF
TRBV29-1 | CSVEARTGEAFF
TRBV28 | CASRSSVRGVSYGYTF
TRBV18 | CASSPTDRAYEQYF
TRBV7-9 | CASSLSYGGYYEQYF
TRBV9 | CASSAVEDQPQHF
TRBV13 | CASSPNYRSDNEKLFF
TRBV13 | CASSLGGGDYGYTF
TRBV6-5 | CASIPPGGTEAFF
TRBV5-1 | CASSFGAASSGNTIYF
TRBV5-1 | CASSLWPMKPYTEAFF
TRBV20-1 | CSASTSGEAFF
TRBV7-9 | CASSPPGRGDTQYF
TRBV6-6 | CASRGLAGISSYEQYF
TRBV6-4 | CASSDGTGGNEQFF
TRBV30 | CAWSVSGGGMNTEAFF
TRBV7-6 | CASSSFSGGGTDTQYF
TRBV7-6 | CASSLGPLGTVARNEQFF
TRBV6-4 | CASSEGGYGGYTF
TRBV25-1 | CASSEYTGGDTEAFF
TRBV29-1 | CSVERGLGREQFF
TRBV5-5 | CASSSGTDYGCTF
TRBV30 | CAWSWDTTGELFF
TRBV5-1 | CASSFSGTGDGTEAFF
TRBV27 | CASSNRGYTEAFF
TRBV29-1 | CSVLAGTGELFF
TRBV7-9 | CASSFGQGEGAFF
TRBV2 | CASRGLVDTQYF
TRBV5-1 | CASSARLAGEVETQYF
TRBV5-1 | CASSLSTGGEKLFF
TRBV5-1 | CASSEPGSDTQYF
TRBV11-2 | CASSLDQQVGYTF
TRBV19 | CASSIFIAKNIQYF
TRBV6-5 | CASSYGQFYSNQPQHF
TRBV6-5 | CASSSPWGMNTEAFF
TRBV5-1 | CASSSGQGEEQYF
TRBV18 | CASSPPSGGRYNEQFF
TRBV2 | CASSETGWNTEAFF
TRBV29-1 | CSVEDRVGQPQHF
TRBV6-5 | CASSYSVREVKLFF
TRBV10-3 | CAISESWTGSNTGELFF
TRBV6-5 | CASTNRQGRSSPLHF
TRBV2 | CASSAVPGANVLTF
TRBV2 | CASSEGLALPSQYF
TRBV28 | CASSLGQSNQPQHF
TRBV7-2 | CASSLYGTGYNSPLHF